The 10 T cell receptor beta chains reported below all come from one sample, sequenced in a study of breast tumors, draining lymph nodes, adjacent tissues. The lymph nodes were axillary draining lymph nodes from breast cancer patients. TCRdb ran MiXCR on the multiplex PCR reads and lists one entry per CDR3 protein. The table has 150,000 to 200,000 distinct CDR3 sequences, about 30% seen once; the top ten hold around 4%. Sequenced sample: axillary lymph node tissue. Source of these receptors: a female donor with breast cancer. Some clones in this sample may be carry-over from other donors' samples.

Details on this clonotype: Likely a read error: the CDR3 ends without its conserved phenylalanine or tryptophan. No DNA is shown, since the ends of the CDR3 on it are uncertain; the CDR3 is the one TCRdb lists. The chain couples TRBV20-1 to TRBJ2-5. Germline loops: CDR1 DFQATT, CDR2 SNEGSKA (reference sequence). The CDR3 contains 10 residues when both ends are counted. CDR3 loop: CSARPEHEYC.

Comment on this clonotype: A much larger clone is a single base away; this may be a read error. This chain links TRBV11-2 with TRBJ2-2; 9 positions agree with TRBD2. Germline V gene data show CDR1 as SGHAT and CDR2 as FQNNGV. The J segment lost 1 base and the V segment lost 1 base, leaving 13 bases of the junction unmatched. The length of the CDR3 is 20 residues. CDR3 residues: CASSLVVPPSGGLNTGELFF. Written as DNA, the CDR3 is TGTGCCAGCAGCTTAGTTGTCCCCCCAAGCGGGGGGCTGAACACCGGGGAGCTGTTTTTT.

This clonotype was seen ten or more times. The chain is built from TRBV5-5 and TRBJ2-5, with unresolved D. In germline, CDR1 is SGHKS, CDR2 YYEKEE (reference sequence). The CDR3 totals 14 residues. V lost 4 bases, J lost 0 bases, and 10 bases lay in between. The CDR3: CASSGGRNQETQYF. The CDR3, as DNA: TGTGCCAGCAGCGGTGGACGGAACCAAGAGACCCAGTACTTC.

On this clonotype: A much bigger clone sits one base away, suggesting this may be a read error. J is TRBJ2-2 and V is TRBV3-1; 7 bases align to TRBD2. Germline loops: CDR1 LGHDT, CDR2 YNNKEL (reference sequence). The CDR3 consists of 18 residues. Losses at the gene ends were 6 bases for V and 6 bases for J; bases not matched to a gene: 19. The CDR3 loop reads CASRQEREGLAEAGELFF. DNA for the CDR3: TGTGCCAGCAGGCAGGAAAGGGAGGGGCTAGCGGAAGCCGGGGAGCTGTTTTTT.

This clonotype has a single count. J is TRBJ2-5 and V is TRBV5-4; 12 bases fit TRBD2. CDR1 SGHNT and CDR2 YYREEE come from the germline V gene (reference sequence). The CDR3 length is 16 residues. V lost 4 bases, J lost 2 bases, and 6 bases stayed unmatched. CDR3 residues: CASSPGLAGQQETQYF. The CDR3 DNA sequence: TGTGCCAGCAGCCCGGGACTAGCGGGCCAGCAAGAGACCCAGTACTTC.

This clonotype was recorded at least ten times. The chain carries TRBV6-2 or TRBV6-3 and TRBJ1-5; D not certain. The ends were cut back, 6 bases at V and 11 bases at J, with 14 bases in the middle. The CDR3 loop spans 12 amino acids. Germline-derived CDR1 and CDR2 are MNHEY and SVGEGT. The CDR3 reads CASSRVGRSQHF. CDR3 bases: TGTGCCAGCAGCCGAGTTGGTCGGTCCCAGCATTTT.

The chain carries TRBV6-6 and TRBJ1-6; the D is unclear. V lost 6 bases to trimming and J lost 7 bases, with 10 bases between them. This CDR3 is 13 amino acids long. Germline V gene data show CDR1 as MNHNY and CDR2 as SVGAGI (reference sequence). The CDR3 spells CASSSLPNSPLHF. The CDR3 DNA sequence: TGTGCCAGCAGCTCATTACCCAATTCACCCCTCCACTTT.

This clonotype was found many times. The V gene is TRBV20-1, the J gene TRBJ2-3; possibly TRBD2 for D (5 bases). CDR1 and CDR2 (germline): DFQATT, SNEGSKA (reference sequence). The CDR3 is made up of 15 amino acids. Trimming removed 0 bases from V and 13 bases from J, with 23 bases in between. The CDR3 loop reads CSARDQWKSSGEKYF. The CDR3 coding sequence is TGCAGTGCTAGAGATCAGTGGAAGTCGTCCGGGGAGAAGTATTTT.

This clonotype was recorded at least ten times. V and J are TRBV2 and TRBJ1-5; 7 bases line up with TRBD1. Losses at the gene ends were 3 bases for V and 0 bases for J; bases not matched to a gene: 8. The length of the CDR3 is 17 residues. CDR1 and CDR2 from the germline V gene are SNHLY and FYNNEI. CDR3 bases: TGTGCCAGCAGTGACCCAGGGGGGCGATATAGCAATCAGCCCCAGCATTTT. This codes for CASSDPGGRYSNQPQHF.

Many counts were recorded for this clonotype. V usage is TRBV5-1 and J usage is TRBJ1-2, with D tentatively TRBD1 (5 bases). Per the germline V gene, CDR1 is SGHRS and CDR2 is YFSETQ. The CDR3 is 14 amino acids. Trimming took 2 bases from V and 4 from J, leaving 12 bases between them. CDR3 in amino acids: CASSLDGGLYGYTF. CDR3 sequence (DNA): TGCGCCAGCAGCTTAGACGGGGGACTCTATGGCTACACCTTC.